The rows below give T cell receptor beta chains drawn from one sample of a study of memory CD4+ T cells and cytomegalovirus serostatus. TCRdb's copy holds only in-frame clones and misses some; the assay was immunoSEQ multiplex PCR. The data contain about 50,000 clones, approximately 78% of them singletons. The sequencing input was memory CD4+ T cells from blood. Receptor source: an adult in good health and CMV-seronegative. The CDR3 runs from the conserved cysteine through the conserved F or W. The D gene is left open where the match is weak. A row's size may be missing; if present it is once, few, many or a size class.

size,D,J,V,CDR3,DNA
-,-,TRBJ1-2,TRBV28,CASSVGGEGDYGYTF,TGTGCCAGCAGTGTGGGAGGAGAAGGGGACTATGGCTACACCTTC
once,-,TRBJ2-3,TRBV5-1,CASREGTGLQDTQYF,TGCGCCAGCAGGGAGGGGACGGGATTGCAAGATACGCAGTATTTT
-,-,TRBJ2-3,TRBV27,CASALRITPTDTQYF,TGTGCCAGCGCCCTCAGGATCACCCCCACAGATACGCAGTATTTT
-,-,TRBJ1-1,TRBV6-5,CASSLSGNGLNTEAFF,TGTGCCAGCAGTTTATCAGGGAATGGGCTGAACACTGAAGCTTTCTTT
-,-,TRBJ2-1,TRBV7-9,CASSSRQGNNEQFF,TGTGCCAGCAGTTCTCGGCAGGGAAACAATGAGCAGTTCTTC
-,-,TRBJ2-3,TRBV2,CASSPGAGWTDTQYF,TGTGCCAGCAGCCCCGGGGCGGGATGGACAGATACGCAGTATTTT
-,TRBD1,TRBJ1-2,TRBV7-8,CASSPGTDYYGYTF,TGTGCCAGCAGCCCAGGGACAGACTACTATGGCTACACCTTC
-,TRBD2,TRBJ2-1,TRBV29-1,CSVRTSGEGRSDEQFF,TGCAGCGTGAGGACTAGCGGGGAGGGGAGAAGCGATGAGCAGTTCTTC
-,-,TRBJ1-1,TRBV2,CASSGVGNTEAFF,TGTGCCAGCAGCGGGGTAGGGAACACTGAAGCTTTCTTT
-,-,TRBJ2-7,TRBV6-5,CASSSYPVGTEQYF,TGTGCCAGCAGCAGTTATCCGGTAGGGACCGAGCAGTACTTC
-,TRBD1,TRBJ1-2,TRBV2,CASRGQAPWGYTF,TGTGCCAGCAGAGGACAGGCCCCCTGGGGCTACACCTTC
-,TRBD1,TRBJ1-1,TRBV25-1,CASRGQGFYTEAFF,TGTGCCAGCCGCGGACAGGGGTTTTACACTGAAGCTTTCTTT
-,-,TRBJ1-2,TRBV5-1,CASSLGGREPNYGYTF,TGCGCCAGCAGCTTGGGAGGGAGGGAGCCTAACTATGGCTACACCTTC
-,-,TRBJ1-2,TRBV30,CAWSDAAGTNYGYTF,TGTGCCTGGAGCGACGCGGCAGGGACTAACTATGGCTACACCTTC
-,TRBD1,TRBJ1-5,TRBV2,CATQGTGNQPQHF,TGTGCCACCCAAGGGACAGGCAATCAGCCCCAGCATTTT
-,-,TRBJ2-3,TRBV4-1,CASSQGRGGIRNTQYF,TGCGCCAGCAGCCAAGGAAGGGGGGGGATCCGCAATACGCAGTATTTT
-,TRBD1,TRBJ2-6,TRBV30,CAGDRGLVSGANVLTF,TGTGCCGGGGACAGGGGGCTTGTGTCTGGGGCCAACGTCCTGACTTTC
-,-,TRBJ1-4,TRBV6-5,CASSPRGATNEKLFF,TGTGCCAGCAGCCCGAGGGGGGCAACTAATGAAAAACTGTTTTTT
-,-,TRBJ1-1,TRBV28,CASSPREGNTEAFF,TGTGCCAGCAGTCCTCGGGAGGGGAACACTGAAGCTTTCTTT
-,-,TRBJ1-2,TRBV5-4,CASSPLGGPYGYTF,TGTGCCAGCAGCCCCCTCGGGGGGCCTTATGGCTACACCTTC
few,-,TRBJ2-7,TRBV11-1,CASSQTWGYEQYF,TGTGCCAGCAGCCAGACTTGGGGGTACGAGCAGTACTTC
few,-,TRBJ2-2,TRBV5-4,CASSLAAAGTGELFF,TGTGCCAGCAGCTTGGCCGCAGCAGGCACCGGGGAGCTGTTTTTT
-,TRBD1,TRBJ1-4,TRBV18,CASSRDGTVNEKLFF,TGTGCCAGCTCACGAGACGGGACAGTCAATGAAAAACTGTTTTTT
-,-,TRBJ2-3,TRBV29-1,CSVDYELGTQYF,TGCAGCGTTGACTACGAGTTAGGCACGCAGTATTTT
-,-,TRBJ1-1,TRBV6-1,CASSSGFSEARAFF,TGTGCCAGCAGTTCCGGGTTCTCCGAGGCGCGAGCTTTCTTT
-,-,TRBJ2-5,TRBV10-3,CAISHLAGETQYF,TGTGCCATCAGTCACCTAGCCGGTGAGACCCAGTACTTC
-,TRBD1,TRBJ1-6,TRBV19,CASTLDRANDSPLHF,TGTGCCAGTACCCTGGACAGGGCAAACGACTCACCCCTCCACTTT
-,-,TRBJ2-7,TRBV11-2,CASSLGGPYEQYF,TGTGCCAGCAGCTTAGGGGGTCCCTACGAGCAGTACTTC
once,-,TRBJ2-5,TRBV28,CASNRAGPETQYF,TGTGCCAGCAACAGGGCGGGTCCGGAGACCCAGTACTTC
-,-,TRBJ2-2,TRBV5-4,CASSLRAANTGELFF,TGTGCCAGCAGCCTTCGGGCAGCGAACACCGGGGAGCTGTTTTTT
-,TRBD1,TRBJ1-1,TRBV5-6,CASSLVTGQGAAFF,TGTGCCAGCAGCTTGGTGACCGGACAGGGGGCGGCTTTCTTT
-,-,TRBJ2-7,TRBV6-1,CASSGQDGYEQYF,TGTGCCAGCAGTGGACAGGACGGCTACGAGCAGTACTTC
-,TRBD2,TRBJ2-5,TRBV6-5,CASSSTAGGVETQYF,TGTGCCAGCAGTTCGACAGCGGGGGGGGTGGAGACCCAGTACTTC
-,-,TRBJ1-6,TRBV15,CATSRELYNSPLHF,TGTGCCACCAGCAGAGAGCTCTATAATTCACCCCTCCACTTT
-,TRBD1,TRBJ2-7,TRBV28,CASRQTGVPYEQYF,TGTGCCAGCAGACAAACAGGGGTCCCCTACGAGCAGTACTTC
-,-,TRBJ2-7,TRBV14,CASSQRGEKAYEQYF,TGTGCCAGCAGCCAGAGGGGTGAAAAAGCCTACGAGCAGTACTTC
-,TRBD1,TRBJ2-2,TRBV13,CASSPRISGGNTGELFF,TGTGCCAGCAGCCCCCGGATCTCAGGGGGGAACACCGGGGAGCTGTTTTTT
few,-,TRBJ1-1,TRBV27,CASSPLMNTEAFF,TGTGCCAGCAGCCCCCTCATGAACACTGAAGCTTTCTTT
-,-,TRBJ1-3,TRBV19,CASSLVAAGNTIYF,TGTGCCAGTAGTTTGGTGGCAGCGGGAAACACCATATATTTT
-,-,TRBJ2-7,TRBV2,CASSEVLYEQYF,TGTGCCAGCAGTGAAGTGCTCTACGAGCAGTACTTC
few,TRBD1,TRBJ1-4,TRBV27,CASSAQTGREKLFF,TGTGCCAGCAGTGCCCAGACAGGGCGGGAAAAACTGTTTTTT
once,-,TRBJ1-3,TRBV27,CASSPFSRVSGNTIYF,TGTGCCAGCAGTCCTTTTTCAAGGGTTAGTGGAAACACCATATATTTT
-,-,TRBJ1-1,TRBV5-1,CASSLSSRSGRSETEAFF,TGCGCCAGCAGCTTGAGTTCACGTTCGGGGAGGAGTGAAACTGAAGCTTTCTTT
-,-,TRBJ1-2,TRBV4-2,CASSQDRGGGYGYTF,TGTGCCAGCAGCCAAGACAGGGGTGGAGGCTATGGCTACACCTTC
-,-,TRBJ2-1,TRBV27,CASSLIPRVTEQFF,TGTGCCAGCAGTTTAATTCCCCGGGTAACAGAGCAGTTCTTC
-,TRBD1,TRBJ1-2,TRBV28,CASRTSRQGIGYTF,TGTGCCAGCAGAACCTCGCGACAGGGGATAGGCTACACCTTC
-,-,TRBJ1-2,TRBV2,CASRWDNRNYGYTF,TGTGCCAGCAGATGGGACAATCGGAACTATGGCTACACCTTC
-,-,TRBJ1-1,TRBV7-2,CASSLIPTANTEAFF,TGTGCCAGCAGCTTAATCCCGACAGCGAACACTGAAGCTTTCTTT
-,-,TRBJ2-3,TRBV19,CASSVTTWSSTDTQYF,TGTGCCAGTAGTGTGACTACCTGGTCTTCCACAGATACGCAGTATTTT
-,TRBD1,TRBJ1-2,TRBV7-9,CASSRQGGDYGYTF,TGTGCCAGCAGCCGACAAGGGGGCGACTATGGCTACACCTTC
few,-,TRBJ1-1,TRBV28,CASSLSPQGLNTEAFF,TGTGCCAGCAGTTTGTCCCCTCAGGGGCTCAACACTGAAGCTTTCTTT
-,-,TRBJ2-3,TRBV7-2,CASSADYLSTDTQYF,TGTGCCAGCAGCGCAGACTACCTCTCCACAGATACGCAGTATTTT
-,-,TRBJ1-5,TRBV19,CASSPWGSPNQPQHF,TGTGCCAGTAGTCCTTGGGGATCTCCCAATCAGCCCCAGCATTTT
-,-,TRBJ1-5,TRBV19,CASSWDGSNQPQHF,TGTGCCAGTAGTTGGGACGGTAGCAATCAGCCCCAGCATTTT
-,-,TRBJ2-2,TRBV4-1,CASSQAPGSAGTGELFF,TGCGCCAGCAGCCAAGCCCCGGGAAGCGCAGGCACCGGGGAGCTGTTTTTT